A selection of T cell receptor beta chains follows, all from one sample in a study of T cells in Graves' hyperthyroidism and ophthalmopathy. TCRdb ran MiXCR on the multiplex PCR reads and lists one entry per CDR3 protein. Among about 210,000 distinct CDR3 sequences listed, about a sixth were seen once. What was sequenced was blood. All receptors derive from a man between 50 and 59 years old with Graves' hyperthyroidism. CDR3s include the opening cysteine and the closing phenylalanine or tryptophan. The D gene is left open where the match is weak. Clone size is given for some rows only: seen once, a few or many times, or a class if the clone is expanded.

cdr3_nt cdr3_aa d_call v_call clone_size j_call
TGTGCCATCAAGGGACAGGGGGCTGGGACTGGGGCCAACGTCCTGACTTTC CAIKGQGAGTGANVLTF TRBD1 TRBV10-3 NA TRBJ2-6
TGTGCCAGCAGCAGCTTCAGAACCTGGGACGGCTACACCTTC CASSSFRTWDGYTF NA TRBV28 many TRBJ1-2
TGCAGCGTTGAATGGCTAGCGGGAGGGCCTTGGGAGCAGTTCTTC CSVEWLAGGPWEQFF TRBD2 TRBV29-1 few TRBJ2-1
TGTGCCAGCAGTTCAAGAAGAGCGGGAGGGCCAAAAGATACGCAGTATTTT CASSSRRAGGPKDTQYF TRBD2 TRBV6-2/TRBV6-3 NA TRBJ2-3
TGTGCCACCAATCGACAGGGGGCGACTGAAGCTTTCTTT CATNRQGATEAFF TRBD1 TRBV7-9 few TRBJ1-1
TGCGCCAGCAGCGGGACCGGGACAGGGAACCAAGAGACCCAGTACTTC CASSGTGTGNQETQYF TRBD1 TRBV5-1 few TRBJ2-5
TGTGCCAGCAGTTTATCGGCGGGGGGCAGAACTGAAGCTTTCTTT CASSLSAGGRTEAFF NA TRBV27 NA TRBJ1-1
TGTGCCAGCAGCTTAGAAAGAGACGAGCAGTACTTC CASSLERDEQYF NA TRBV11-2 many TRBJ2-7
TGTGCCAGCAGGAGTCCAGGGATTAGCGGCTACACCTTC CASRSPGISGYTF NA TRBV28 few TRBJ1-2
TGTGCCACCAGTTCGGCATCCTATGGCTACACCTTC CATSSASYGYTF NA TRBV24-1 many TRBJ1-2
TGCAGTGCTAGCCCCTCGGACTACTCCTACGAGCAGTACTTC CSASPSDYSYEQYF NA TRBV20-1 many TRBJ2-7
TGTGCCAGCATGGGCGGGGATAATTCACCCCTCCACTTT CASMGGDNSPLHF NA TRBV28 NA TRBJ1-6
TGTGCTATAGCGGGAACGGTCGAGACGCAGTATTTT CAIAGTVETQYF TRBD2 TRBV10-3 few TRBJ2-3
TGTGCCGGGGGGTTAGGGACTTTAGTGGGTGAGCAGTTCTTC CAGGLGTLVGEQFF NA TRBV30 many TRBJ2-1
TGTGCCAGCAGTGGTCAGCGCAATCAGCCCCAGCATTTT CASSGQRNQPQHF NA TRBV2 many TRBJ1-5
TGTGCCAGCAGATTGCACACAGATACGCAGTATTTT CASRLHTDTQYF NA TRBV7-9 many TRBJ2-3
TGTGCCATCAGTGAGTCTAGGGACGTATGGGTCCCAGATACGCAGTATTTT CAISESRDVWVPDTQYF NA TRBV10-3 many TRBJ2-3
TGTGCCAGCAGCTTAGAGGGCCAAGACTGGCCTCTAGCGCTGGCAGATACGCAGTATTTT CASSLEGQDWPLALADTQYF NA TRBV7-9 many TRBJ2-3
TGTGCCAGCTCACCAGTCAATACAGACTCCTACAATGAGCAGTTCTTC CASSPVNTDSYNEQFF NA TRBV18 many TRBJ2-1
TGCGCCCCGACTAGCGGGAGTTCGGGGGAGCTGTTTTTT CAPTSGSSGELFF TRBD2 TRBV20-1 many TRBJ2-2
TGTGCCAGCAGTTTGTTCAGAGCCGGGGAGCTGTTTTTT CASSLFRAGELFF NA TRBV12-3/TRBV12-4 few TRBJ2-2
TGTGCCAGCAGTCCCACGGACAGGGGCTTGAGAGGCTACACCTTC CASSPTDRGLRGYTF TRBD1 TRBV28 NA TRBJ1-2
TGTGCCAGCAACCGGGACAGGGCGAATGAAAAACTGTTTTTT CASNRDRANEKLFF TRBD1 TRBV2 NA TRBJ1-4
TGTGCCAGCAGTTTTAAGACAGGGGGTCATGAGCAGTACTTC CASSFKTGGHEQYF TRBD1 TRBV12-3/TRBV12-4 many TRBJ2-7